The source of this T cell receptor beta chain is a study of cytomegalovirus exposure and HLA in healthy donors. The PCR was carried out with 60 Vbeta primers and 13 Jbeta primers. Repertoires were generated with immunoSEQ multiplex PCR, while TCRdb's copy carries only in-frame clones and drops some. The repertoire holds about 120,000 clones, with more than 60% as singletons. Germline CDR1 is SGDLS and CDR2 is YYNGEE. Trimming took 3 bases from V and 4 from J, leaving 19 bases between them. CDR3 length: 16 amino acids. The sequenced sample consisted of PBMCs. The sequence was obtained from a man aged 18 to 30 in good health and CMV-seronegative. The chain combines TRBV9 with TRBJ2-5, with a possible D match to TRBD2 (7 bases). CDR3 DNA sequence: TGTGCCAGCAGCGAGGGGGGGCGGGGGTGGGGAGAGACCCAGTACTTC. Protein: CASSEGGRGWGETQYF.